What follows describes a single TCR beta chain. The germline CDR1 and CDR2 sequences are MNHEY and SVGAGI. Trimming pared 5 bases from V and 0 bases from J, leaving 13 bases between. This CDR3 has 15 residues. TCRdb's table, derived via immunoSEQ multiplex PCR, lists solely in-frame clones and lacks some. The sample records more than 100,000 clones, approximately 92% being singletons. The data stem from a study of T cell responses to AZD1222 COVID-19 vaccine. The clonotype originates from an adult who received the AZD1222 COVID-19 vaccine. Sequencing used peripheral blood, obtained 28 days after the second AZD1222 dose. The chain recombines TRBV6-5 with TRBJ1-1, with D hard to call. The DNA for the CDR3 is TGTGCCAGCAGTCCCTTTGCCGGGTTGAACACTGAAGCTTTCTTT. Translating gives CASSPFAGLNTEAFF.